There are many counts of the clone carrying this T cell receptor beta chain. Its antigen is undetermined. This record comes from a study of T-cell memory formation after mild COVID-19. Points from the study as a whole: Shrinking CD4+ clones resided mostly in CM and EM, and CD8+ ones in EMRA. Pre-infection memory showed some responding clones, and this suggested that cross-reactive memory joined.

Trimming stripped 5 bases from V and 6 bases from J, with 11 bases between. The length of the CDR3 is 11 residues. Germline CDR1 is DFQATT and CDR2 is SNEGSKA (reference sequence). 5'RACE primed at constant segments yielded TCR alpha and TCR beta cDNA libraries bearing sample barcodes and UMIs. Each CDR3 protein gets one entry after TCRdb re-called the 5' RACE reads with MiXCR. The sample records approximately 290,000 distinct CDR3 sequences, roughly 8.2% being singletons. This sequence originates from a man aged 18 to 29 who had mild COVID-19 (a few samples of this study predate the infection). Cell type and time point are not known. The chain carries TRBV20-1 and TRBJ2-7; maybe TRBD1 (5 bases). The sample was PBMCs or a T cell subset sorted from them (not recorded which). The DNA of the CDR3 is TGCAGTGCTGGGGCCCCGCTCGAGCAGTACTTC. Its translation: CSAGAPLEQYF.